These T cell receptor beta chains were read from a single sample in a study of immune characterization of retroperitoneal liposarcoma. TCRdb reprocessed the PCR reads via MiXCR and lists one record per CDR3 protein. Among roughly 11,000 distinct CDR3 sequences, 45% to 50% were seen once, and the ten largest hold 8% to 13%. Sequencing used tumor tissue. The receptors shown here come from a female donor with retroperitoneal liposarcoma. Both conserved end residues are part of each CDR3. D genes are given only for firm matches. For some rows the clone size is stated as once, few or many, or as a class when expanded; others skip it.

j_gene: TRBJ2-3
v_gene: TRBV27
abundance: -
d_gene: -
CDR3aa: CASGPPDTQYF
CDR3nt: TGTGCCAGCGGTCCTCCAGATACGCAGTATTTT

j_gene: TRBJ2-1
v_gene: TRBV6-8
abundance: once
d_gene: TRBD1
CDR3aa: CASRPDRDEQFF
CDR3nt: TGTGCCAGCAGACCAGACAGGGATGAGCAGTTCTTC

j_gene: TRBJ2-1
v_gene: TRBV6-1
abundance: few
d_gene: -
CDR3aa: CASSDWGASHEQFF
CDR3nt: TGTGCCAGCAGTGATTGGGGGGCGTCGCACGAGCAGTTCTTC

j_gene: TRBJ2-1
v_gene: TRBV6-6
abundance: -
d_gene: TRBD2
CDR3aa: CASSYSTPGRGAYNEQFF
CDR3nt: TGTGCCAGCAGTTACTCGACCCCGGGCCGGGGGGCCTACAATGAGCAGTTCTTC

j_gene: TRBJ2-7
v_gene: TRBV7-2
abundance: many
d_gene: -
CDR3aa: CASSRTVYEQYF
CDR3nt: TGTGCCAGCAGTCGGACGGTTTACGAGCAGTACTTC

j_gene: TRBJ2-1
v_gene: TRBV25-1
abundance: -
d_gene: TRBD2
CDR3aa: CASSLGGLETQFF
CDR3nt: TGTGCCAGCAGTTTGGGAGGGTTGGAGACCCAGTTCTTC

j_gene: TRBJ2-2
v_gene: TRBV6-1
abundance: few
d_gene: -
CDR3aa: CASSDRDTGELFF
CDR3nt: TGTGCCAGCAGTGACAGGGACACCGGGGAGCTGTTTTTT

j_gene: TRBJ2-1
v_gene: TRBV10-1
abundance: -
d_gene: TRBD2
CDR3aa: CASSEPGLGGNEQFF
CDR3nt: TGCGCCAGCAGTGAGCCGGGACTAGGGGGGAATGAGCAGTTCTTC

j_gene: TRBJ2-5
v_gene: TRBV11-2
abundance: once
d_gene: -
CDR3aa: CASSFSRGSQETQYF
CDR3nt: TGTGCCAGCAGCTTCTCTCGGGGGAGCCAAGAGACCCAGTACTTC

j_gene: TRBJ2-5
v_gene: TRBV6-2/TRBV6-3
abundance: -
d_gene: TRBD2
CDR3aa: CASSPVRLAGRETQYF
CDR3nt: TGTGCCAGCAGCCCGGTACGGCTAGCGGGCCGAGAGACCCAGTACTTC

j_gene: TRBJ2-1
v_gene: TRBV6-4
abundance: few
d_gene: TRBD2
CDR3aa: CASSRGLAGGPGEQFF
CDR3nt: TGTGCCAGCAGCCGGGGACTAGCGGGAGGGCCGGGTGAGCAGTTCTTC

j_gene: TRBJ1-3
v_gene: TRBV6-1
abundance: few
d_gene: -
CDR3aa: CASRTLGYSGNTIYF
CDR3nt: TGTGCCAGCAGAACTCTTGGGTACTCTGGAAACACCATATATTTT

j_gene: TRBJ1-1
v_gene: TRBV6-1
abundance: once
d_gene: TRBD1
CDR3aa: CASSGGRTGLTEAFF
CDR3nt: TGTGCCAGCAGTGGTGGAAGGACAGGGCTCACTGAAGCTTTCTTT

j_gene: TRBJ2-1
v_gene: TRBV6-1
abundance: -
d_gene: TRBD2
CDR3aa: CASRPRGGRYNEQFF
CDR3nt: TGTGCCAGCCGACCAAGGGGCGGGAGGTACAATGAGCAGTTCTTC

j_gene: TRBJ2-1
v_gene: TRBV7-2
abundance: medium-sized
d_gene: -
CDR3aa: CASSLDNYNEQFF
CDR3nt: TGTGCCAGCAGCTTGGACAACTACAATGAGCAGTTCTTC

j_gene: TRBJ1-5
v_gene: TRBV27
abundance: few
d_gene: -
CDR3aa: CASSPPLAGANQPQHF
CDR3nt: TGTGCCAGCAGTCCCCCGTTGGCGGGGGCTAATCAGCCCCAGCATTTT

j_gene: TRBJ1-3
v_gene: TRBV6-6
abundance: -
d_gene: -
CDR3aa: CASMFRGLSSGNTIYF
CDR3nt: TGTGCCAGCATGTTTAGGGGCCTGAGCTCTGGAAACACCATATATTTT

j_gene: TRBJ2-2
v_gene: TRBV11-2
abundance: once
d_gene: -
CDR3aa: CASSLDTGELFF
CDR3nt: TGTGCCAGCAGCTTGGACACCGGGGAGCTGTTTTTT

j_gene: TRBJ1-1
v_gene: TRBV6-2/TRBV6-3
abundance: -
d_gene: -
CDR3aa: CASRDNRAANTEAFF
CDR3nt: TGTGCCAGCAGGGATAACAGGGCGGCGAACACTGAAGCTTTCTTT

j_gene: TRBJ2-1
v_gene: TRBV7-2
abundance: -
d_gene: -
CDR3aa: CASSHYDEQFF
CDR3nt: TGTGCCAGCAGCCACTACGACGAGCAGTTCTTC

j_gene: TRBJ2-4
v_gene: TRBV30
abundance: -
d_gene: TRBD1
CDR3aa: CAWSAGTGGASPYF
CDR3nt: TGTGCCTGGAGTGCCGGGACAGGGGGCGCAAGTCCGTACTTC

j_gene: TRBJ2-1
v_gene: TRBV6-1
abundance: -
d_gene: -
CDR3aa: CASRTQETQFF
CDR3nt: TGTGCCAGCAGGACACAAGAGACCCAGTTCTTC

j_gene: TRBJ2-3
v_gene: TRBV12-3/TRBV12-4
abundance: -
d_gene: TRBD2
CDR3aa: CASSLYSLAGALSTDTQYF
CDR3nt: TGTGCCAGCAGTTTATATAGCCTAGCGGGGGCCCTTAGCACAGATACGCAGTATTTT

j_gene: TRBJ2-2
v_gene: TRBV6-1
abundance: -
d_gene: TRBD1
CDR3aa: CASSEHRGTGELFF
CDR3nt: TGTGCCAGCAGTGAACACAGGGGAACCGGGGAGCTGTTTTTT

j_gene: TRBJ1-3
v_gene: TRBV6-1
abundance: few
d_gene: -
CDR3aa: CASSALGRNTIYF
CDR3nt: TGTGCCAGCAGTGCGTTAGGGAGGAACACCATATATTTT

j_gene: TRBJ2-7
v_gene: TRBV11-3
abundance: -
d_gene: -
CDR3aa: CASSLTAERYEQYF
CDR3nt: TGTGCCAGCAGCTTGACCGCAGAACGTTACGAGCAGTACTTC

j_gene: TRBJ2-7
v_gene: TRBV12-3/TRBV12-4
abundance: few
d_gene: -
CDR3aa: CASSLAQGSYEQYF
CDR3nt: TGTGCCAGCAGTTTAGCACAGGGCTCCTACGAGCAGTACTTC